The 14 T cell receptor beta chains below come from one sample, sequenced in a study of siplizumab effects on memory and regulatory T cells. Repertoires were generated with immunoSEQ multiplex PCR, while TCRdb's copy carries only in-frame clones and drops some. The table lists about 87,000 clones, roughly 94% of them singletons, with around 0.31% in the top ten. Sample: non-Treg CD4+ T cells sorted from blood. The receptors shown here come from a human donor in good health.

This sequence joins TRBV6-1 and TRBJ1-3; a weak D match, TRBD1 (6 bases). This CDR3 has 17 amino acids. Trimming removed 3 bases at V and 1 base at J, with 16 bases between. Looked up from germline, CDR1 is MNHNS and CDR2 is SASEGT. In nucleotides, the CDR3 is TGTGCCAGCAGTGATTATAGGGGGGCGAAGTCTGGAAACACCATATATTTT. Its protein is CASSDYRGAKSGNTIYF.

The chain recombines TRBV4-3 with TRBJ2-2; a weak D match, TRBD2 (5 bases). Trimming cost V 1 base and J 3 bases, with 6 bases left between them. The CDR3 sequence is 14 residues long. Germline values: CDR1 LGHNA, CDR2 YSLEER. The CDR3 DNA is TGCGCCAGCAGCCAAGGGACTTACACCGGGGAGCTGTTTTTT. It codes for CASSQGTYTGELFF.

This sequence joins TRBV5-1 and TRBJ1-2; possible D gene TRBD1, 5 bases. The CDR3 consists of 15 residues. Trimming removed 4 bases at V and 4 bases at J, with 17 bases between. Germline values: CDR1 SGHRS, CDR2 YFSETQ. CDR3 region: CASSPTTAASYGYTF. The CDR3 DNA sequence: TGCGCCAGCAGCCCGACGACAGCGGCTAGCTATGGCTACACCTTC.

The chain employs TRBV7-9 and TRBJ2-7; a possible D gene is TRBD1 (5 bases). The CDR3 has 16 residues. Looked up from germline, CDR1 is SEHNR and CDR2 is FQNEAQ (reference sequence). The V end was cut by 0 bases, the J end by 0 bases, with 12 bases between. The CDR3: CASSLALTDRSYEQYF. CDR3 nucleotides: TGTGCCAGCAGCTTAGCGCTGACAGACCGCTCCTACGAGCAGTACTTC. Full variable domain (remainder filled in from reference TRBV7-9 and TRBJ2-7): DTGVSQNPRHKITKRGQNVTFRCDPISEHNRLYWYRQTLGQGPEFLTYFQNEAQLEKSRLLSDRFSAERPKGSFSTLEIQRTEQGDSAMYLCASSLALTDRSYEQYFGPGTRLTVT.

The genes are TRBV6-6 and TRBJ2-7; tentative D call: TRBD1 (5 bases). This CDR3 has 16 amino acids. The V gene lost 5 bases and the J gene lost 2 bases, with 19 bases spanning the gap. Germline V gives CDR1 MNHNY, CDR2 SVGAGI (reference sequence). CDR3 bases: TGTGCCAGCAGTCCCTCCCTTAGCAGGGCCCCCTACGAGCAGTACTTC. It is translated as CASSPSLSRAPYEQYF.

The rearrangement uses TRBV11-3 and TRBJ2-5, with D tentatively TRBD1 or TRBD2 (5 bases each). The V end was cut by 5 bases, the J end by 5 bases, with 12 bases between. CDR1 is SGHNT, CDR2 YENEEA, per germline. The CDR3 contains 13 residues. CDR3 protein: CASSRGSAETQYF. The CDR3, as DNA: TGTGCCAGCAGCAGGGGTAGCGCGGAGACCCAGTACTTC.

The gene calls are TRBV15 and TRBJ2-4; TRBD1 agrees at 8 bases. The CDR3 length is 16 residues. The V gene's germline CDR1 is LNHNV and CDR2 YYDKDF (reference sequence). V was pared by 1 base and J by 2 bases, with 4 bases of the junction left unmatched. In DNA, the CDR3 is TGTGCCACCAGCAGAGGGACAGGGCAATCCAAAAACATTCAGTACTTC. Its protein is CATSRGTGQSKNIQYF.

The rearrangement links TRBV18 to TRBJ2-1, with D tentatively TRBD1 (5 bases). The germline V gene has CDR1 KGHSH and CDR2 LQKENI. The CDR3 extends over 15 amino acids. V lost 4 bases and J lost 7, with 17 bases in between. The CDR3 spells CASSHRRGLWNEQFF. DNA for the CDR3: TGTGCCAGCTCACATAGAAGGGGCCTTTGGAATGAGCAGTTCTTC.

The V and J genes are TRBV9 and TRBJ1-1; D ambiguous. V lost 0 bases, J lost 0 bases, and 9 bases lay in between. This CDR3 spans 15 amino acids. Looked up from germline, CDR1 is SGDLS and CDR2 is YYNGEE. This CDR3 reads CASSVGHLMNTEAFF. CDR3 DNA sequence: TGTGCCAGCAGCGTAGGGCACCTTATGAACACTGAAGCTTTCTTT. Supplemented by reference TRBV9 and TRBJ1-1, the full variable domain reads DSGVTQTPKHLITATGQRVTLRCSPRSGDLSVYWYQQSLDQGLQFLIQYYNGEERAKGNILERFSAQQFPDLHSELNLSSLELGDSALYFCASSVGHLMNTEAFFGQGTRLTVV.

The J gene is TRBJ1-2, the V gene TRBV30; D not certain. V was cut by 2 bases and J by 4 bases, with 11 bases left in between. Germline-derived CDR1 and CDR2 are GTSNPN and SVGIG (reference sequence). The CDR3 is 13 amino acids. CDR3 residues: CAWSPSTGYGYTF. CDR3 sequence (DNA): TGTGCCTGGAGTCCATCCACGGGCTATGGCTACACCTTC.

The rearrangement uses TRBV14 and TRBJ1-3; tentatively, D is TRBD1 (6 bases). The V and J ends lost 3 bases and 4 bases respectively, with 16 bases between them. This CDR3 is built from 16 residues. CDR1 is SGHDN and CDR2 is FVKESK in the germline V gene. The CDR3 region is CASSHFGQGQGNTIYF. As DNA, the CDR3 is TGTGCCAGCAGCCACTTTGGGCAGGGACAAGGAAACACCATATATTTT.

The chain couples TRBV18 to TRBJ1-2; D is unclear. Trimming took 1 base from V and 0 from J, leaving 12 bases between them. CDR3 length: 16 amino acids. CDR1 is KGHSH, CDR2 LQKENI, per germline. CDR3 residues: CASSPLRSLTNYGYTF. DNA of the CDR3: TGTGCCAGCTCACCACTCCGGAGCCTTACTAACTATGGCTACACCTTC.

The chain employs TRBV6-6 and TRBJ2-1; D not resolved. Per germline, CDR1 MNHNY and CDR2 SVGAGI (reference sequence). The CDR3 runs 11 residues. V gave up 7 bases and J gave up 4 bases, with 5 bases separating them. The CDR3 protein is CASKRYNEQFF. CDR3 sequence (DNA): TGTGCCAGCAAGAGGTACAATGAGCAGTTCTTC.

The sample holds one count of this clone. The CDR3, as DNA: TGTGCCAGCAGCGTAGCTTTAGTTTCCCGAGGGCAGGAGACCCAGTACTTC. It yields the protein CASSVALVSRGQETQYF. V and J are TRBV9 and TRBJ2-5, with D possibly matching TRBD2 (5 bases). The CDR3 is made up of 17 amino acids. Trimming pared 0 bases from V and 5 bases from J, leaving 20 bases between. Germline loops: CDR1 SGDLS, CDR2 YYNGEE.